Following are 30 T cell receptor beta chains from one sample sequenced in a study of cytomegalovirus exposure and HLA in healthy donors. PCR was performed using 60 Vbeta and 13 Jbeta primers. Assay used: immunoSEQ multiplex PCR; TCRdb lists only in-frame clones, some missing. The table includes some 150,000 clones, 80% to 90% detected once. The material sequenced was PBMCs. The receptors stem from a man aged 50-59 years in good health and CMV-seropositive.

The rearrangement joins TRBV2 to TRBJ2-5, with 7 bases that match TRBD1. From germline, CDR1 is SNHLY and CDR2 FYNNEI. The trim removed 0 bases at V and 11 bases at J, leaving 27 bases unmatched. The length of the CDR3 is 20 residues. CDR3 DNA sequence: TGTGCCAGCAGTGAAGCGCTTAGATTGGGACGACAGGGACCACTCGGGGAGCAGTACTTC. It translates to CASSEALRLGRQGPLGEQYF.

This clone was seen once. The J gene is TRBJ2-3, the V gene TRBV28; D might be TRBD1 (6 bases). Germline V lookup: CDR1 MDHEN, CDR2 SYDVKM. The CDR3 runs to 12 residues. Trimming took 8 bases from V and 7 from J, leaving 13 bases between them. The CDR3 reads CASGTGRNTQYF. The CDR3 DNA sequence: TGTGCCAGCGGAACAGGGAGAAATACGCAGTATTTT.

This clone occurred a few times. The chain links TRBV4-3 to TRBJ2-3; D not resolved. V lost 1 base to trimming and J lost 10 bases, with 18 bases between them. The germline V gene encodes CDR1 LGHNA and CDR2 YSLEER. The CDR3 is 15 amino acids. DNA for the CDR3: TGCGCCAGCAGCCAAGGAACCGTATCCTCCGAGGCGCAGTATTTT. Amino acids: CASSQGTVSSEAQYF.

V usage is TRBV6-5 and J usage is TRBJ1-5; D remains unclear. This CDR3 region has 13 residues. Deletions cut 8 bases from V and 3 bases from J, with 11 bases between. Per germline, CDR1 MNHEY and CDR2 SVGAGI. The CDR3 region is CASADMPNQPQHF. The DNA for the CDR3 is TGTGCCAGCGCAGACATGCCCAATCAGCCCCAGCATTTT.

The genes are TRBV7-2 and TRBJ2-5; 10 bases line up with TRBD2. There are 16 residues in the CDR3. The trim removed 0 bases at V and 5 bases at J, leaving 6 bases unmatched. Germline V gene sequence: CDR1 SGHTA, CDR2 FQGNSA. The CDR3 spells CASSLAVAGGRETQYF. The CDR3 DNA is TGTGCCAGCAGCTTAGCGGTAGCGGGGGGACGGGAGACCCAGTACTTC.

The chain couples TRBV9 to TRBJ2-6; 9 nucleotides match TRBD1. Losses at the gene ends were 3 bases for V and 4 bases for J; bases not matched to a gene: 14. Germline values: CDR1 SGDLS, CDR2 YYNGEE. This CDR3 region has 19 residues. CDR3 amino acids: CASSGGETGGLEGANVLTF. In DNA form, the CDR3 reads TGTGCCAGCAGCGGTGGTGAGACAGGGGGGTTGGAAGGGGCCAACGTCCTGACTTTC. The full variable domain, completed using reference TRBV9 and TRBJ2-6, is DSGVTQTPKHLITATGQRVTLRCSPRSGDLSVYWYQQSLDQGLQFLIQYYNGEERAKGNILERFSAQQFPDLHSELNLSSLELGDSALYFCASSGGETGGLEGANVLTFGAGSRLTVL.

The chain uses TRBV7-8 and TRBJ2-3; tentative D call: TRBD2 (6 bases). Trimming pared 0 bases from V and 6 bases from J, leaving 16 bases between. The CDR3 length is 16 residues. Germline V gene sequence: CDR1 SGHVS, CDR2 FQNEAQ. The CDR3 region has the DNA TGTGCCAGCAGCTTAGCGCGTTGGCTAGCGACGGATACGCAGTATTTT. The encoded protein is CASSLARWLATDTQYF.

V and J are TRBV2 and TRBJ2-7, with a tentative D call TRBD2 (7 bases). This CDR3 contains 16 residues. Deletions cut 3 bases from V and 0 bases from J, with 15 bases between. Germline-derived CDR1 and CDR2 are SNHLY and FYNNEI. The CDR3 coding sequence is TGTGCCAGCAGTGAGCACCAGAGGGGGGGCTCCTACGAGCAGTACTTC. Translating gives CASSEHQRGGSYEQYF.

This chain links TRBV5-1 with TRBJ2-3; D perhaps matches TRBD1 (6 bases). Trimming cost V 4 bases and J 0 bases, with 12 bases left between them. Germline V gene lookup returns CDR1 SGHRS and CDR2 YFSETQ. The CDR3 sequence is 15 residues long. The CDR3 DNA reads TGCGCCAGCAGCCCGACAGGTATTAGCACAGATACGCAGTATTTT. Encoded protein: CASSPTGISTDTQYF.

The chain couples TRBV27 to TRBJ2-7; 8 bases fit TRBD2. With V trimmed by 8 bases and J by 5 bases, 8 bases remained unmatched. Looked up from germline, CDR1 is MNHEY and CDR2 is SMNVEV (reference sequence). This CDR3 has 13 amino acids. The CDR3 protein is CASPSGRIHEQYF. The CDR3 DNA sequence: TGTGCCAGCCCGAGCGGGAGAATCCACGAGCAGTACTTC.

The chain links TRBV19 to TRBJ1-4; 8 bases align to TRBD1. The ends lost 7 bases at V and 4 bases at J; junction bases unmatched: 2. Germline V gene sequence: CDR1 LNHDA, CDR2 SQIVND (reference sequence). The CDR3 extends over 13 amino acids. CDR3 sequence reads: CASIGTGNEKLFF. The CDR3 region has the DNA TGTGCCAGTATTGGGACAGGTAATGAAAAACTGTTTTTT.

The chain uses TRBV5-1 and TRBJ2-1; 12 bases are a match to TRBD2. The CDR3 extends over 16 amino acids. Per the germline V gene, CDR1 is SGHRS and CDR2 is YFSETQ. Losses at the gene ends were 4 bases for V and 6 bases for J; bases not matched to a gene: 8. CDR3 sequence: CASSPPLAGGGNEQFF. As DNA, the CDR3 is TGCGCCAGCAGCCCTCCTCTAGCGGGAGGGGGCAATGAGCAGTTCTTC.

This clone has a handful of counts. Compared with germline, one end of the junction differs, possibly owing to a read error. For the CDR3, the DNA is TGTGCTAGCAGCTTGGACAGGTACAATGAGCAGTTCTTC. It encodes CASSLDRYNEQFF. The chain couples TRBV7-7 to TRBJ2-1, with 7 bases that match TRBD1. Germline lookup yields CDR1 SSHAT and CDR2 FNYEAQ (reference sequence). The CDR3 consists of 13 residues.

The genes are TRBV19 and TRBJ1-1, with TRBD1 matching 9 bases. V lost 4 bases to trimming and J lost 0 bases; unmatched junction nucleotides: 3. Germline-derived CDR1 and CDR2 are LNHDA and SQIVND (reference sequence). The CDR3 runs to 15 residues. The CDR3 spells CASSRRDRVNTEAFF. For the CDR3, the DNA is TGTGCCAGTAGTAGAAGGGACAGGGTGAACACTGAAGCTTTCTTT.

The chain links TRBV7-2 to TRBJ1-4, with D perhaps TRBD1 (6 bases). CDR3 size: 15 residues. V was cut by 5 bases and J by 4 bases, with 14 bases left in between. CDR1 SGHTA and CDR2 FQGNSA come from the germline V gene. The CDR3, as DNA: TGTGCCAGCAGCGCTACAGGGTTGGGTAATGAAAAACTGTTTTTT. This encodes CASSATGLGNEKLFF.

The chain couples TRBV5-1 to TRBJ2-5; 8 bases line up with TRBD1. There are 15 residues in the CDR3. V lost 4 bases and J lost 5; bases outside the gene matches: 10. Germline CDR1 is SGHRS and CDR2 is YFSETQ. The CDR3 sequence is CASSPQGAVGETQYF. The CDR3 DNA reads TGCGCCAGCAGCCCCCAGGGGGCGGTCGGGGAGACCCAGTACTTC.

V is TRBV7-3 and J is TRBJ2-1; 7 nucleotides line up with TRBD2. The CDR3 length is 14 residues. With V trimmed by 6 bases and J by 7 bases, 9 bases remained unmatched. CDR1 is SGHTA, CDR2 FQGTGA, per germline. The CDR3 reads CASSLTGGMNEQFF. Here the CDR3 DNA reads TGTGCCAGCAGTCTAACGGGGGGTATGAATGAGCAGTTCTTC.

Here the CDR3 reads CASSLEAFDLGGTDTQYF. The CDR3 nucleotides read TGCGCCAGCAGCTTGGAAGCATTTGATCTAGGGGGCACAGATACGCAGTATTTT. The rearrangement links TRBV5-1 to TRBJ2-3; possible D gene TRBD1, 5 bases. CDR1 SGHRS and CDR2 YFSETQ come from the germline V gene. This CDR3 has 18 residues. Trimming shortened V by 0 bases and J by 1 base, and 18 bases separated the two germline ends.

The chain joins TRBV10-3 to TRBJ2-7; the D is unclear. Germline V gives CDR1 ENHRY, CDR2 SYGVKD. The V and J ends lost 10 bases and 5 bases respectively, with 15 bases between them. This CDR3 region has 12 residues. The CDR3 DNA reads TGTGCCACCGGTGCCCTGTCCGACGAGCAGTACTTC. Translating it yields CATGALSDEQYF.

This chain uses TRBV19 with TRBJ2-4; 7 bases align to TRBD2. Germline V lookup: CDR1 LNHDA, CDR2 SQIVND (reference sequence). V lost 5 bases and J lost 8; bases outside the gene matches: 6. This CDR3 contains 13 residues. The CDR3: CASSSGLVDIQYF. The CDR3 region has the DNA TGTGCCAGTAGTTCCGGACTAGTTGACATTCAGTACTTC.

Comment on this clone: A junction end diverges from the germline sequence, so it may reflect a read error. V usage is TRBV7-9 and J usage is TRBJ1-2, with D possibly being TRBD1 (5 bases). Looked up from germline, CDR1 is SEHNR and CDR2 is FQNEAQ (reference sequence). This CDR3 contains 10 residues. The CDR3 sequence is CASSLDPGNF. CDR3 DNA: TGTGCCAGCAGCTTAGATCCAGGGAACTTC.

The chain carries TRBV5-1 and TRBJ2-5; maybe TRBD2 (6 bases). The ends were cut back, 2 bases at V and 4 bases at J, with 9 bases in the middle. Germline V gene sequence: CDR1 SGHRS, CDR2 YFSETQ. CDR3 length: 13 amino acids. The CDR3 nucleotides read TGCGCCAGCAGCTTAACGGGACTAGAGACCCAGTACTTC. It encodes CASSLTGLETQYF.

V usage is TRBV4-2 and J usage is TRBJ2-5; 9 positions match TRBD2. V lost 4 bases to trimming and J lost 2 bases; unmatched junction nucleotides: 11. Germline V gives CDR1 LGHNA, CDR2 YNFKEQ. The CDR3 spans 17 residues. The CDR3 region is CASSPKGVSGGQETQYF. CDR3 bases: TGTGCCAGCAGCCCCAAGGGGGTTAGCGGGGGACAAGAGACCCAGTACTTC.

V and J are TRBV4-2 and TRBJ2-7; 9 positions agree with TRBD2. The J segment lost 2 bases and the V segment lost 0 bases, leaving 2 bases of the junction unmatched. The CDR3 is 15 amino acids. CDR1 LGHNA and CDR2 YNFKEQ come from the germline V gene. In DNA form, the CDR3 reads TGTGCCAGCAGCCAAGATCTAGCGGGAACCTACGAGCAGTACTTC. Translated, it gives CASSQDLAGTYEQYF.

The CDR3 sequence is CASSTGGQGSYEQYF. CDR3 bases: TGTGCCAGCAGCACGGGGGGACAGGGCTCCTACGAGCAGTACTTC. V usage is TRBV7-2 and J usage is TRBJ2-7; 9 nucleotides line up with TRBD1. CDR3 size: 15 residues. CDR1 is SGHTA, CDR2 FQGNSA, per germline. Unmatched junction bases numbered 5, after V lost 5 bases and J lost 0 bases. The full variable domain, rest sourced from reference TRBV7-2 and TRBJ2-7, is GAGVSQSPSNKVTEKGKDVELRCDPISGHTALYWYRQSLGQGLEFLIYFQGNSAPDKSGLPSDRFSAERTGGSVSTLTIQRTQQEDSAVYLCASSTGGQGSYEQYFGPGTRLTVT.

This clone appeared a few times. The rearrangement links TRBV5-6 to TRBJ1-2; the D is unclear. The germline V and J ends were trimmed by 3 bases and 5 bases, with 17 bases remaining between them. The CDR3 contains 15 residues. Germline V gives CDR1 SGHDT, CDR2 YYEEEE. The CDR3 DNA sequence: TGTGCCAGCAGCTGGATACGTCGGTCGGGGTATGGCTACACCTTC. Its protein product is CASSWIRRSGYGYTF.

The CDR3 DNA is TGTGCCAGTAGTATAGATTGGGGACAGGGGGGCACAGATACGCAGTATTTT. Amino acid sequence: CASSIDWGQGGTDTQYF. The genes are TRBV19 and TRBJ2-3; 11 bases are a match to TRBD1. Unmatched junction bases numbered 3, after V lost 0 bases and J lost 1 base. This CDR3 spans 17 amino acids. The germline V gene encodes CDR1 LNHDA and CDR2 SQIVND (reference sequence).

The CDR3 DNA reads TGTGCCAGCAGCCTCGGAGTAGCGGGGGATTCAGATACGCAGTATTTT. Translation: CASSLGVAGDSDTQYF. The chain uses TRBV11-3 and TRBJ2-3; TRBD2 agrees at 9 bases. CDR1 is SGHNT and CDR2 is YENEEA in the germline V gene. The CDR3 spans 16 residues. J was trimmed by 4 bases and V by 5 bases; bases with no gene match: 10. Full variable domain (missing parts from reference TRBV11-3 and TRBJ2-3): EAGVVQSPRYKIIEKKQPVAFWCNPISGHNTLYWYLQNLGQGPELLIRYENEEAVDDSQLPKDRFSAERLKGVDSTLKIQPAELGDSAVYLCASSLGVAGDSDTQYFGPGTRLTVL.

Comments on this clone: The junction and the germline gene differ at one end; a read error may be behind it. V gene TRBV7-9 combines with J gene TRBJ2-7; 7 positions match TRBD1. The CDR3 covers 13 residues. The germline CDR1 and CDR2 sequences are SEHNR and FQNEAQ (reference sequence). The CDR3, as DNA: TGTTCCAGCAGCTGGCTGGGACAGCCCGAGCAGTACTTC. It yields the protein CSSSWLGQPEQYF.

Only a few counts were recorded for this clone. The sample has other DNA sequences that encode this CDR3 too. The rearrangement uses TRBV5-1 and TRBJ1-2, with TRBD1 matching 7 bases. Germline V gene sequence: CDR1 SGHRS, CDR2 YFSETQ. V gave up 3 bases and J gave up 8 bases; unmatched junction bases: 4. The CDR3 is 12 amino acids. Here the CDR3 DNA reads TGCGCCAGCAGCTCCACAGGGGTCGGCTACACCTTC. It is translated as CASSSTGVGYTF.